A selection of T cell receptor beta chains follows, all from one sample in a study of draining lymph node invasion in breast cancer. One entry per CDR3 protein, called by TCRdb with MiXCR from the bulk RNA-seq reads. The table has about 2,600 distinct CDR3 sequences, approximately 81% seen once; the top ten hold 1.6%. The source material was sorted memory CD4+ effector T cells from a lymph node. The receptors derive from a female donor with luminal breast cancer. The CDR3 runs from the conserved cysteine through the conserved F or W. Fields, in order: V gene, J gene, D gene, CDR3 protein, CDR3 DNA. The D gene is left open where the match is weak.

TRBV12-3/TRBV12-4	TRBJ2-3	NA	CASSPPGRDTQYF	TGTGCCAGCAGTCCCCCCGGAAGAGATACGCAGTATTTT
TRBV20-1	TRBJ2-1	NA	CSAQSTGLFF	TGCAGTGCCCAGTCAACGGGGCTCTTCTTC
TRBV11-2	TRBJ1-1	NA	CASSKADTANTEAFF	TGTGCCAGCAGCAAAGCGGATACGGCTAACACTGAAGCTTTCTTT
TRBV7-9	TRBJ2-5	NA	CASSSEGTLQETQYF	TGTGCCAGCAGCTCCGAGGGGACACTTCAAGAGACCCAGTACTTC
TRBV11-1	TRBJ2-3	TRBD2	CASSSPLAGGADTQYF	TGTGCCAGCAGCTCACCACTAGCGGGGGGTGCAGATACGCAGTATTTT
TRBV7-9	TRBJ2-2	NA	CASSLRAGTSNTGELFF	TGTGCCAGCAGCTTACGGGCCGGGACATCTAACACCGGGGAGCTGTTTTTT
TRBV3-1	TRBJ1-5	NA	CASSQDHVPRQHF	TGTGCCAGCAGCCAAGATCATGTACCCCGCCAGCATTTT
TRBV30	TRBJ1-2	TRBD1	CAWTRDRGTYGYTF	TGTGCCTGGACTCGGGACAGGGGAACGTACGGCTACACCTTC
TRBV10-3	TRBJ1-2	NA	CAISSPWGAGYTF	TGTGCCATCAGTTCCCCGTGGGGCGCTGGCTACACCTTC
TRBV7-9	TRBJ1-5	NA	CASSSTDYQPQHF	TGTGCCAGCAGCTCGACTGATTATCAGCCCCAGCATTTT
TRBV12-3/TRBV12-4	TRBJ2-2	TRBD1	CASSSQGARTGELFF	TGTGCCAGCAGTTCTCAGGGGGCGCGGACCGGGGAGCTGTTTTTT
TRBV25-1	TRBJ2-5	NA	CASSESGPAETQYF	TGTGCCAGCAGTGAATCTGGGCCAGCTGAGACCCAGTACTTC
TRBV19	TRBJ1-1	TRBD1	CASTFQVRGTQAFF	TGTGCCAGTACATTTCAAGTCAGGGGGACGCAAGCTTTCTTT
TRBV20-1	TRBJ2-1	NA	CSASGPSSYNEQFF	TGCAGTGCTAGCGGGCCGAGCTCCTACAATGAGCAGTTCTTC